A selection of T cell receptor beta chains follows, all from one sample in a study of early T cells in non-severe SARS-CoV-2 infection. TCRdb re-called the 5' RACE reads through MiXCR, storing one row per CDR3 protein. The table has around 80,000 distinct CDR3 sequences, 10% seen once. The starting material was whole blood, obtained at baseline. Receptors originate from an adult who was a healthcare worker with PCR-confirmed SARS-CoV-2 infection or an uninfected control (not recorded which). Both conserved end residues are part of each CDR3. A D gene is named only where the DNA matches it firmly. Only part of the rows carry a size: once, few, many, or a class if the clone is expanded.

clone_size d_call j_call v_call cdr3_nt cdr3_aa
many TRBD1 TRBJ1-2 TRBV24-1 TGTGCCACCAGTGCCGCTCTGGGACAGGGCAGCTATGGCTACACCTTC CATSAALGQGSYGYTF
few TRBD2 TRBJ2-5 TRBV12-3/TRBV12-4 TGTGCCAGCCGAACGGGGGAGGGCGGAGAGACCCAGTACTTC CASRTGEGGETQYF
- TRBD1 TRBJ2-4 TRBV5-5 TGTGCCAGCAGCCCAGGGACAGGGGTCAACATTCAGTACTTC CASSPGTGVNIQYF
- TRBD2 TRBJ2-7 TRBV2 TGTGCCAGCAGTCGGGGACTAGCGGGAGTGGACAACGAGCAGTACTTC CASSRGLAGVDNEQYF
many - TRBJ1-4 TRBV28 TGTGCCAGCCACGCGGCAGATAATGAAAAACTGTTTTTT CASHAADNEKLFF
- - TRBJ2-7 TRBV11-3 TGTGCCAGCAGCTTATCCCCCGGGAGACGCGCGGAGCAGTACTTC CASSLSPGRRAEQYF
- - TRBJ2-2 TRBV2 TGTGCCAGCAGTCGACCAGGACAGAACACCGGGGAGCTGTTTTTT CASSRPGQNTGELFF
- TRBD1 TRBJ1-2 TRBV5-1 TGCGCCAGCAGCTCCGGACAGGGTTGGGGCTACACCTTC CASSSGQGWGYTF
few - TRBJ2-7 TRBV27 TGTGCCAGCAGTCCCTCAGCGGGTGGGACATACGAGCAGTACTTC CASSPSAGGTYEQYF
many - TRBJ1-1 TRBV7-9 TGTGCCAGCAGCCAGGGATGGGATGAAGCTTTCTTT CASSQGWDEAFF
few TRBD2 TRBJ2-1 TRBV15 TGTGCCACCAGCAGAGATCGGGCTAGCGGGAGCGGAAGCTACAATGAGCAGTTCTTC CATSRDRASGSGSYNEQFF
- - TRBJ2-1 TRBV29-1 TGCGGCGTTCTTACTAGTAACGGGGGTGAGCAGTTCTTC CGVLTSNGGEQFF
few - TRBJ2-6 TRBV20-1 TGCAGCGGGACGCCATACTCTGGGGCCAACGTCCTGACTTTC CSGTPYSGANVLTF
- - TRBJ1-1 TRBV5-1 TGCGCCAGCTGGGACGGGCCGAACACTGAAGCTTTCTTT CASWDGPNTEAFF
- - TRBJ2-5 TRBV12-3/TRBV12-4 TGTGCCAGCAGTTTAAGGTCGGCAGAGACCCAGTACTTC CASSLRSAETQYF
- - TRBJ2-1 TRBV4-2 TGTGCCAGCAGCCAACTGACTGACAATGAGCAGTTCTTC CASSQLTDNEQFF
- - TRBJ2-1 TRBV11-2 TGTGCCAGCAGCTTAACTAGCTGGGAGCAGTTCTTC CASSLTSWEQFF
- - TRBJ2-1 TRBV29-1 TGCAGCGTTCGGGGACGGGATTACAATGAGCAGTTCTTC CSVRGRDYNEQFF
few TRBD1 TRBJ1-1 TRBV4-2 TGTGCCAGCAGCCAAGAGAACGGACAGGGGCATGAAGCTTTCTTT CASSQENGQGHEAFF
- - TRBJ1-5 TRBV19 TGTGCCAGTAACACAGCTTATAGCAATCAGCCCCAGCATTTT CASNTAYSNQPQHF
few TRBD1 TRBJ2-4 TRBV5-1 TGCGCCAGCAGTTCGCCGGGACAGGCAAACATTCAGTACTTC CASSSPGQANIQYF
- - TRBJ2-2 TRBV19 TGTGCCAGTAGTTCCGGGACTTTCACCGGGGAGCTGTTTTTT CASSSGTFTGELFF
few - TRBJ2-3 TRBV28 TGTGCCAGCATGGAACGGCCGTCGAAGGCCACAGATACGCAGTATTTT CASMERPSKATDTQYF
- - TRBJ2-1 TRBV12-5 - CASGSGQGGEQFF
- TRBD2 TRBJ2-4 TRBV5-1 TGCGCCAGCAGCTTGGTGGGCGGGAGGATTGACATTCAGTACTTC CASSLVGGRIDIQYF
many TRBD1 TRBJ1-5 TRBV19 TGTGCCAGTAGTATCCCGGGACAGGGGACTCAGCCCCAGCATTTT CASSIPGQGTQPQHF
few - TRBJ1-1 TRBV5-1 TGCGCCAGCAGCTTGGTACAGATGAACACTGAAGCTTTCTTT CASSLVQMNTEAFF
- TRBD2 TRBJ2-7 TRBV6-1 TGTGCCAGCAGTGTAGCGGGAGAGACAAACGAGCAGTACTTC CASSVAGETNEQYF
few TRBD1 TRBJ1-1 TRBV28 TGTGCCAGCAAGAGGACAGGGCCCATGAACACTGAAGCTTTCTTT CASKRTGPMNTEAFF
few TRBD2 TRBJ2-2 TRBV7-3 TGTGCCAGCAGCCGCAGCGGGAGTGAGACCGGGGAGCTGTTTTTT CASSRSGSETGELFF
many - TRBJ1-2 TRBV12-3/TRBV12-4 TGTGCCAGCAGTTTTGGTGTGGGCTACACCTTC CASSFGVGYTF
- - TRBJ2-2 TRBV28 TGTGCCAGCAAGGACCCGAGCACCGGGGAGCTGTTTTTT CASKDPSTGELFF
- - TRBJ2-1 TRBV14 TGTGCCAGCAGCCAGGGCAATGAGCAGTTCTTC CASSQGNEQFF
many TRBD2 TRBJ2-1 TRBV2 TGTGCCACCTCAACTAGCGGGAATACCAATGAGCAGTTCTTC CATSTSGNTNEQFF
- - TRBJ1-1 TRBV20-1 TGCAGTGCTCTCCTCCGCGGGGTTGGGACTGAAGCTTTCTTT CSALLRGVGTEAFF
many - TRBJ1-4 TRBV9 TGTGCCAGCAGCTCAAGTCCACAGGGTGGGGAAAAACTGTTTTTT CASSSSPQGGEKLFF
- TRBD1 TRBJ1-2 TRBV9 TGTGCCAGCAGCGCGGGACAGGGGGCGTATTATGGCTACACCTTC CASSAGQGAYYGYTF
many - TRBJ2-2 TRBV11-1 TGTGCCAGCAGCCCCGGAGGAGTGGTCGACGGGGAGCTGTTTTTT CASSPGGVVDGELFF
- - TRBJ2-4 TRBV10-3 TGTGCCATCAGTGCTAATACTAGGGACATTCAGTACTTC CAISANTRDIQYF
- TRBD1 TRBJ1-3 TRBV3-1 TGTGCCAGCAGACCCGGGACAGGGGCCGGAAACACCATATATTTT CASRPGTGAGNTIYF
- - TRBJ1-3 TRBV20-1 TGCAGTGCCAGGGAAGATCCAGGGACCCCTGGAAACACCATATATTTT CSAREDPGTPGNTIYF
few TRBD2 TRBJ2-5 TRBV7-3 TGTGCCAGCAGCTCTAGCGGGTTCAAGAGGGATACCCAGTACTTC CASSSSGFKRDTQYF
many - TRBJ2-2 TRBV11-3 TGTGCCAGCAGCTTAGAGACCGGGGAGCTGTTTTTT CASSLETGELFF
- - TRBJ2-1 TRBV15 TGTGCCACCTCGGACTCATACAATGAGCAGTTCTTC CATSDSYNEQFF
- TRBD2 TRBJ2-3 TRBV19 TGTGCCTGCTCCCCGAGTACTCAGGGAGTACCCGGGGGACTAGCGGGAGACACAGATACGCAGTATTTT CACSPSTQGVPGGLAGDTDTQYF
- - TRBJ2-2 TRBV6-2/TRBV6-3 TGTGCCAGCAGTTACTCAACCCTTGCCACCGGGGAGCTGTTTTTT CASSYSTLATGELFF
- TRBD1 TRBJ2-3 TRBV5-1 TGCGCCAGCAGCTTCGGACAGGGAAGGACAGATACGCAGTATTTT CASSFGQGRTDTQYF
few - TRBJ1-1 TRBV5-1 TGCGCCAGCAGCTTGGATGTAGGGTCGAACACTGAAGCTTTCTTT CASSLDVGSNTEAFF
few - TRBJ1-2 TRBV4-1 TGCGCCAGCAGCCAAGATTACCTTACAGCTCAAAACTATGGCTACACCTTC CASSQDYLTAQNYGYTF
- TRBD2 TRBJ2-2 TRBV11-2 TGTGCCAGCAGCTTAACGACGGGAGGGACCGGGGAGCTGTTTTTT CASSLTTGGTGELFF
many TRBD2 TRBJ2-7 TRBV27 TGTGCCAGCAGGAGAGCTGTACCGGAATCTGCGGGAGAGTTATACGAGCAGTACTTC CASRRAVPESAGELYEQYF
many TRBD1 TRBJ2-1 TRBV7-8 TGTGCCAGCAGCACCAGCCGGGACAGGGTTCTCAACAATGAGCAGTTCTTC CASSTSRDRVLNNEQFF
- TRBD2 TRBJ2-1 TRBV20-1 TGCAGTGCTAGAGATCCTAGCGGGAGGTGGAACTACAATGAGCAGTTCTTC CSARDPSGRWNYNEQFF
- - TRBJ2-7 TRBV28 TGTGCCAGCAGCGGGCTCTCCTACGATCAGTACTTC CASSGLSYDQYF
many TRBD1 TRBJ2-1 TRBV10-3 TGTGCCATCAGATCCGGGACAGGCAATGAGCAGTTCTTC CAIRSGTGNEQFF
many - TRBJ1-2 TRBV21-1 TGTGCCAGCAGCAGTCGACAGGGTGTCAACTATGGCTACACCTTC CASSSRQGVNYGYTF
- - TRBJ2-1 TRBV19 TGTGCCAGTAGTGCGGGCGGGAAAGGCGAGCAGTTCTTC CASSAGGKGEQFF